The sequence of this T cell receptor beta chain was determined in a study of blood T cell repertoires in COVID-19. Study-level background: PBMCs, B-cell-depleted T cells, or T cells provided the cDNA or gDNA that made up the material.

The method was immunoSEQ multiplex PCR; TCRdb's version includes in-frame clones alone and lacks a portion of them. The repertoire includes 63,000 or so clones, 80% to 85% of them detected once, and about 9.1% sits in the top ten. The sequence came from a human donor in a cohort sampled during active COVID-19. Specimen: peripheral blood.

The CDR3 region has the DNA TGTGCCAGCAGTCCGGGACAGGGCGGCTACGAGCAGTACTTC. This translates into CASSPGQGGYEQYF. The chain joins TRBV27 to TRBJ2-7; 9 bases map to TRBD1. Germline loops: CDR1 MNHEY, CDR2 SMNVEV (reference sequence). J lost 3 bases, V lost 5 bases, and 5 bases had no gene match. The CDR3 runs 14 residues.